This TCR beta chain was recorded in a study of metastatic and nonmetastatic thyroid tumors. At the level of the study: Patients with malignant and benign thyroid disease provided blood and tumor or nodule tissue, whose repertoires were compared. General study results and limits: Significantly higher TCR beta diversity was reportedly seen in malignant thyroid tumors than benign nodules, in blood and tumor.

TCRdb re-analyzed the PCR reads through MiXCR. This table has 25,000 to 35,000 clones, roughly 16% appearing once. V was pared by 0 bases and J by 3 bases, with 9 bases between. This CDR3 spans 14 amino acids. CDR1 is LGHNA, CDR2 YNFKEQ, per germline. Patients were all untreated before their thyroid surgery. As concerns this clone: Its target is unknown. This may be a read error: a much more frequent sequence differs by one nucleotide.

The sample comprised blood. This sequence joins TRBV4-2 and TRBJ2-7; D remains ambiguous. This sequence originates from a female donor with papillary thyroid cancer or a benign thyroid nodule (not recorded which). Some clones in this sample may be carry-over from other donors' samples. The CDR3 nucleotides are TGTGCCAGCAGCCAAGATTGGGGTCGCTACGAGCAGTACTTC. Its protein product is CASSQDWGRYEQYF.